Listed here are 10 T cell receptor beta chains from one sample, sequenced in a study of a mutant IDH1 vaccine in newly diagnosed glioma. What these receptors recognize is not known. The repertoire was sequenced with immunoSEQ multiplex PCR; TCRdb's copy has only in-frame clones and lacks some. The table includes about 53,000 clones, roughly 81% detected once. Time point in this sample: week 23, last vaccination. Topical imiquimod was applied with each vaccine dose, which held 300 ug of mutant IDH1 20-mer peptide. This specimen consisted of PBMCs, obtained from a glioma patient whose treatment included an IDH1 peptide vaccine. Receptor source: a woman aged 40 to 50 with glioma. Some clones in this sample may be carry-over from other donors' samples.

The CDR3 bases are TGCGCCAGCAGTGAAAGGGGTAATTCACCCCTCCACTTT. Protein product: CASSERGNSPLHF. This chain links TRBV4-3 with TRBJ1-6, with a possible D match to TRBD1 (5 bases). CDR3 size: 13 residues. The germline V gene has CDR1 LGHNA and CDR2 YSLEER. The ends were cut back, 6 bases at V and 6 bases at J, with 9 bases in the middle.

The chain employs TRBV5-1 and TRBJ2-3, with D hard to call. V shed 1 base and J shed 2 bases, with 11 bases lying between them. Germline V gene lookup returns CDR1 SGHRS and CDR2 YFSETQ. This CDR3 has 15 amino acids. The CDR3 sequence is CASSLWEKYTDTQYF. In DNA form, the CDR3 reads TGCGCCAGCAGCTTGTGGGAAAAATACACAGATACGCAGTATTTT.

J is TRBJ1-2 and V is TRBV4-1; the D gene is possibly TRBD1 (5 bases). Germline values: CDR1 MGHRA, CDR2 YSYEKL. CDR3 length equals 15 residues. Trimming cost V 4 bases and J 4 bases, with 16 bases left between them. CDR3 in amino acids: CASSRGPAGGYGYTF. CDR3 nucleotide sequence: TGCGCCAGCAGCCGGGGACCGGCCGGTGGCTATGGCTACACCTTC.

The gene calls are TRBV7-9 and TRBJ1-1, with D unclear. Germline-derived CDR1 and CDR2 are SEHNR and FQNEAQ (reference sequence). The CDR3 runs to 13 residues. The V gene lost 0 bases and the J gene lost 6 bases, with 8 bases spanning the gap. The DNA of the CDR3 is TGTGCCAGCAGCTTAGCGCTGCAGGCTGAAGCTTTCTTT. Translation: CASSLALQAEAFF.

The V call is TRBV6-1, the J call TRBJ2-3, with D perhaps being TRBD1 or TRBD2 (5 bases each). The CDR3 consists of 11 residues. V lost 6 bases, J lost 7 bases, and 8 bases lay in between. Germline V gene lookup returns CDR1 MNHNS and CDR2 SASEGT. This CDR3 reads CASRTGHTQYF. CDR3 DNA sequence: TGTGCCAGCAGAACGGGGCATACGCAGTATTTT.

The genes are TRBV27 and TRBJ2-7, with D tentatively TRBD2 (6 bases). Germline assignment: CDR1 MNHEY and CDR2 SMNVEV (reference sequence). The CDR3 loop spans 12 amino acids. The V end lost 5 bases, the J end lost 7 bases, and 12 bases lay between the germline ends. CDR3 amino acids: CASSPPGGEQYF. The CDR3 nucleotides are TGTGCCAGCAGTCCCCCCGGGGGAGAGCAGTACTTC.

V and J are TRBV11-2 and TRBJ2-7; no clear D. Germline values: CDR1 SGHAT, CDR2 FQNNGV. V lost 1 base and J 7 bases, leaving 14 bases between the germline ends. The CDR3 is 14 amino acids. CDR3 protein: CASSLVGTLSEQYF. The CDR3 DNA sequence: TGTGCCAGCAGCTTAGTGGGCACTCTGAGTGAGCAGTACTTC.

The chain links TRBV5-4 to TRBJ2-2; either TRBD1 or TRBD2 may supply D (5 bases each). Germline V gives CDR1 SGHNT, CDR2 YYREEE (reference sequence). This CDR3 spans 16 amino acids. Trimming removed 3 bases from V and 7 bases from J, with 19 bases in between. DNA for the CDR3: TGTGCCAGCAGCTCCAAGGGACCCCTCGAGTTCGGGGAGCTGTTTTTT. Its translation is CASSSKGPLEFGELFF.

The V call is TRBV30, the J call TRBJ2-7, with a weak D call TRBD1 (6 bases). This CDR3 is built from 14 residues. Deletions cut 4 bases from V and 6 bases from J, with 19 bases between. Per the germline V gene, CDR1 is GTSNPN and CDR2 is SVGIG (reference sequence). CDR3 DNA: TGTGCCTGGACTGTAGGGACACTTCTGTCCGAGCAGTACTTC. Its translation is CAWTVGTLLSEQYF.

V is TRBV19 and J is TRBJ2-5; 7 nucleotides match TRBD2. Germline trimming cut 5 bases from V and 1 base from J; bases unmatched to any gene: 4. The CDR3 totals 14 residues. Germline assignment: CDR1 LNHDA and CDR2 SQIVND (reference sequence). In DNA, the CDR3 is TGTGCCAGTAGTCCCGGGGGGTCCCAAGAGACCCAGTACTTC. Protein product: CASSPGGSQETQYF.